The rows below give T cell receptor beta chains drawn from one sample of a study of T cells in Graves' hyperthyroidism and ophthalmopathy. TCRdb reprocessed the multiplex PCR reads via MiXCR and lists one record per CDR3 protein. The sample includes almost 500,000 distinct CDR3 sequences, 22% of them seen just once. Sequencing input: blood. These receptors were collected from a woman in her 70s with Graves' ophthalmopathy. The CDR3 runs from the conserved cysteine through the conserved F or W. D genes are given only for firm matches. Clone size is not always given. Where it is, it says once, few, many or a class for expanded clones.

j_call clone_size cdr3_length v_call d_call cdr3_aa cdr3_nt
TRBJ2-1 once 16 TRBV11-2 TRBD2 CASRYGSSGGYNEQFF TGTGCCAGCAGGTACGGGTCTAGCGGGGGGTACAATGAGCAGTTCTTC
TRBJ2-3 . 16 TRBV7-8 TRBD2 CASSLAGREDTDTQYF TGTGCCAGCAGCTTAGCCGGCCGGGAGGACACAGATACGCAGTATTTT
TRBJ2-1 few 15 TRBV19 . CASSIVWASYNEQFF TGTGCCAGTAGTATAGTTTGGGCCTCCTACAATGAGCAGTTCTTC
TRBJ2-5 many 12 TRBV20-1 TRBD1 CSAGQGGETQYF TGCAGTGCAGGACAGGGCGGGGAGACCCAGTACTTC
TRBJ2-1 . 12 TRBV9 . CASSVAGFEQFF TGTGCCAGCAGCGTAGCTGGCTTCGAGCAGTTCTTC
TRBJ1-2 . 12 TRBV19 . CASNRETYGYTF TGTGCCAGTAACCGGGAAACATATGGCTACACCTTC
TRBJ1-2 . 14 TRBV7-8 . CASSLRDTLYGYTF TGTGCCAGCAGCTTAAGGGACACCCTCTATGGCTACACCTTC
TRBJ2-1 . 16 TRBV6-4 TRBD2 CASSYSPGTSVHEQFF TGTGCCAGCAGTTACTCACCCGGGACTAGCGTACATGAGCAGTTCTTC
TRBJ1-3 . 16 TRBV27 . CASSSAPSSSGNTIYF TGTGCCAGCAGTTCGGCTCCCTCTAGCTCTGGAAACACCATATATTTT
TRBJ2-5 many 16 TRBV28 TRBD1 CASSSSDRVYQETQYF TGTGCCAGCAGTTCTTCCGACAGGGTGTACCAAGAGACCCAGTACTTC
TRBJ2-3 many 14 TRBV7-9 TRBD2 CASSSTSGTDTQYF TGTGCCAGCAGCTCGACTAGCGGCACAGATACGCAGTATTTT
TRBJ2-7 few 16 TRBV20-1 TRBD2 CSARGGTSGTVYEQYF TGCAGTGCTAGAGGTGGGACTAGCGGGACAGTCTACGAGCAGTACTTC
TRBJ2-5 . 13 TRBV19 . CASSNGNQETQYF TGTGCCAGTAGTAACGGAAATCAAGAGACCCAGTACTTC
TRBJ1-1 . 15 TRBV6-5 . CASSSTGGLGTEAFF TGTGCCAGCAGTTCTACGGGGGGCTTAGGCACTGAAGCTTTCTTT
TRBJ2-6 . 16 TRBV19 TRBD1 CASSKTTGAGANVLTF TGTGCCAGTAGTAAAACGACAGGGGCTGGGGCCAACGTCCTGACTTTC
TRBJ1-3 many 16 TRBV28 TRBD1 CASSSPGQGSGNTIYF TGTGCCAGCAGTTCACCGGGACAGGGGTCTGGAAACACCATATATTTT
TRBJ1-1 many 14 TRBV2 TRBD1 CASRAGGAKTEAFF TGTGCCAGCAGGGCAGGGGGCGCAAAGACTGAAGCTTTCTTT
TRBJ2-1 . 16 TRBV9 TRBD2 CASSPRDGLAGTRQFF TGTGCCAGCAGCCCCAGAGACGGACTAGCGGGAACGCGACAGTTCTTC
TRBJ2-1 many 16 TRBV11-1 TRBD2 CASSFGLAGVGNEQFF TGTGCCAGCAGCTTTGGGCTAGCGGGAGTAGGGAATGAGCAGTTCTTC
TRBJ2-1 many 15 TRBV2 TRBD2 CASSGTGGLYNEQFF TGTGCCAGCAGCGGTACGGGAGGACTCTACAATGAGCAGTTCTTC
TRBJ1-1 . 14 TRBV20-1 . CSARDRLGYTEAFF TGCAGTGCTAGAGATCGACTTGGGTACACTGAAGCTTTCTTT
TRBJ1-5 . 13 TRBV20-1 . CSARDRIDQPQHF TGCAGTGCTAGAGATCGGATAGATCAGCCCCAGCATTTT
TRBJ2-3 . 15 TRBV7-9 . CASSSLGGSRDTQYF TGTGCCAGCAGCTCTTTAGGCGGGTCGAGGGATACGCAGTATTTT
TRBJ2-3 . 15 TRBV9 TRBD2 CASSASGTSTDTQYF TGTGCCAGCAGCGCCAGCGGGACCTCCACAGATACGCAGTATTTT
TRBJ2-7 many 21 TRBV28 . CASSWPVKGSTASSAYVEQYF TGTGCCAGCAGTTGGCCGGTAAAGGGGTCGACAGCTTCTTCCGCCTACGTCGAGCAGTACTTC
TRBJ2-7 . 15 TRBV7-9 TRBD1 CASSPRTGPNYEQYF TGTGCCAGCAGCCCCCGGACAGGGCCTAACTACGAGCAGTACTTC
TRBJ1-1 few 15 TRBV19 . CASRGSRSIGAEAFF TGTGCCAGTAGAGGGTCGCGTTCAATTGGGGCTGAAGCTTTCTTT
TRBJ1-2 few 12 TRBV12-3/TRBV12-4 . CASTTFRDSYTF TGTGCCAGCACCACATTCCGGGACAGCTACACCTTC